The next 25 T cell receptor beta chains were all read from a single sample in a study of T-cell reconstitution after alpha-beta-depleted transplantation in children. This sample's TCRbeta library carried unique molecular identifier barcodes. TCRdb re-called the PCR reads with MiXCR, one entry per CDR3 protein. The table includes a few hundred thousand distinct CDR3 sequences, 13% detected once. This specimen was PBMCs, mostly from graft donor cells, taken 360 days after TCRalphabeta/CD19-depleted stem cell transplant. The origin of the receptors is a male patient younger than 18 who had a stem cell transplant for acute myeloid leukemia, so the T cells may come from the graft donor.

With respect to this clonotype: One base away lies a much larger clone, so this may be a sequencing read error. The chain employs TRBV7-8 and TRBJ2-2; 11 nucleotides align to TRBD2. The CDR3 contains 16 residues. Germline V gene sequence: CDR1 SGHVS, CDR2 FQNEAQ. The junction had 7 bases not matched to a gene; V was cut back by 5 bases and J by 5 bases. The CDR3 DNA reads TGTGCCAGCAGCGGAACTAGCGGGAGCAGGACCGGGGAGCTGTTTTTT. This sequence encodes CASSGTSGSRTGELFF.

This clonotype was observed a few times. J is TRBJ2-5 and V is TRBV4-2; D ambiguous. Trimming shortened V by 0 bases and J by 9 bases, and 5 bases separated the two germline ends. CDR3 size: 11 residues. Germline-derived CDR1 and CDR2 are LGHNA and YNFKEQ. The CDR3, as DNA: TGTGCCAGCAGCCAAGATTCGGCCCAGTACTTC. It is translated as CASSQDSAQYF.

This clonotype was detected a few times. V and J are TRBV5-4 and TRBJ2-1; TRBD2 might be the D (6 bases). Germline V gives CDR1 SGHNT, CDR2 YYREEE (reference sequence). CDR3 length equals 13 residues. V lost 4 bases and J lost 9, with 14 bases in between. The CDR3 spells CASSPPAGSEQFF. CDR3 DNA sequence: TGTGCCAGCAGCCCCCCGGCGGGAAGTGAGCAGTTCTTC.

This clonotype showed up many times. The chain links TRBV9 to TRBJ2-2; D not resolved. CDR3 length: 13 residues. The ends were cut back, 0 bases at V and 6 bases at J, with 6 bases in the middle. Germline CDR1 reads SGDLS; CDR2 reads YYNGEE. The CDR3, as DNA: TGTGCCAGCAGCGTAGGAGGACCCGGGGAGCTGTTTTTT. Residues: CASSVGGPGELFF.

This clonotype was observed a few times. The rearrangement uses TRBV12-3 or TRBV12-4 and TRBJ2-1, with D tentatively TRBD2 (7 bases). Trimming removed 5 bases from V and 8 bases from J, with 25 bases in between. The CDR3 is 17 residues long. The CDR3 nucleotides read TGTGCCAGCAGTCCCCTTACGAGGGGGGGGTTTGGCCATGAGCAGTTCTTC. As protein: CASSPLTRGGFGHEQFF.

The chain employs TRBV7-2 and TRBJ2-7; 11 bases are shared with TRBD2. There are 17 residues in the CDR3. Germline V gene lookup returns CDR1 SGHTA and CDR2 FQGNSA. Trimming at V came to 5 bases and at J to 2 bases, leaving 11 bases not matched to a gene. The CDR3, as DNA: TGTGCCAGCAGCCTCGGGGCTAGCGGGAGGCAAACCTACGAGCAGTACTTC. Protein sequence: CASSLGASGRQTYEQYF.

This clonotype was counted ten times or more. This chain links TRBV29-1 with TRBJ2-2; 9 bases agree with TRBD2. The CDR3 contains 14 residues. V shed 7 bases and J 0 bases; nucleotides not matched to a gene: 3. Germline CDR1 SQVTM, CDR2 ANQGSEA. CDR3: CSGGLATNTGELFF. Written as DNA, the CDR3 is TGCAGCGGCGGACTAGCGACGAACACCGGGGAGCTGTTTTTT.

The J gene is TRBJ2-5, the V gene TRBV12-3 or TRBV12-4; D remains unclear. Between the trimmed V and J ends, which lost 4 bases and 5 bases, there was a span of 8 bases. This CDR3 has 12 residues. CDR3 region: CASSSLWETQYF. CDR3 nucleotide sequence: TGTGCCAGCAGTTCCCTATGGGAGACCCAGTACTTC.

As for this clonotype: At one boundary the junction diverges from the germline segment, which might be a read error. The chain employs TRBV7-2 and TRBJ2-7; 7 positions agree with TRBD1. The germline V gene encodes CDR1 SGHTA and CDR2 FQGNSA. The CDR3 contains 11 residues. CDR3 residues: CASSSPGQIHF. The CDR3 DNA sequence: TGTGCCAGCAGCTCCCCGGGACAGATCCACTTC.

This sequence joins TRBV7-9 and TRBJ1-5; no firm D call. CDR3 size: 16 residues. Trimming left V 4 bases short and J 2 bases short, with 15 bases between. Germline-derived CDR1 and CDR2 are SEHNR and FQNEAQ (reference sequence). CDR3 DNA: TGTGCCAGCAGCTCCGATTTAGGGTGGGGCAATCAGCCCCAGCATTTT. Its translation: CASSSDLGWGNQPQHF.

The chain joins TRBV29-1 to TRBJ1-1; D remains ambiguous. CDR1 and CDR2 (germline): SQVTM, ANQGSEA. Deletions cut 4 bases from V and 6 bases from J, with 12 bases between. The CDR3 runs 12 residues. CDR3 DNA: TGCAGCGTTGTGACGGAAGGCGCTGAAGCTTTCTTT. It specifies CSVVTEGAEAFF.

In its sample, this clonotype was seen a few times. This chain uses TRBV7-9 with TRBJ2-1; 8 positions match TRBD2. There are 17 residues in the CDR3. V shed 1 base, J shed 3 bases, and the junction held 8 bases outside the gene matches. Per germline, CDR1 SEHNR and CDR2 FQNEAQ (reference sequence). CDR3 sequence (DNA): TGTGCCAGCAGCTTAGGGCTAGCGGGCCGAAGCTACAATGAGCAGTTCTTC. It encodes CASSLGLAGRSYNEQFF.

This clonotype was seen more than once but under ten times. The chain uses TRBV25-1 and TRBJ2-7; 7 bases map to TRBD2. The J segment lost 4 bases and the V segment lost 3 bases, leaving 9 bases of the junction unmatched. The length of the CDR3 is 15 residues. CDR1 MGHDK and CDR2 SYGVNS come from the germline V gene. The CDR3 loop is CASSDREGYRYEQYF. The CDR3 DNA reads TGTGCCAGCAGTGATAGGGAGGGATATAGATACGAGCAGTACTTC.

In this sample, this clonotype turned up many times. The chain recombines TRBV20-1 with TRBJ2-7, with no clear D. The CDR3 length is 13 residues. V was pared by 3 bases and J by 7 bases, with 16 bases between. CDR1 DFQATT and CDR2 SNEGSKA come from the germline V gene (reference sequence). DNA of the CDR3: TGCAGTGCTAGCGCTCAAATGGGTGGTGAGCAGTACTTC. Translation: CSASAQMGGEQYF.

This chain joins TRBV29-1 and TRBJ2-5; a possible D gene is TRBD2 (7 bases). The CDR3 loop spans 12 amino acids. Looked up from germline, CDR1 is SQVTM and CDR2 is ANQGSEA. Trimming stripped 8 bases from V and 5 bases from J, with 15 bases between. The CDR3 protein is CSIGGGRETQYF. DNA for the CDR3: TGCAGCATTGGGGGGGGCAGGGAGACCCAGTACTTC.

This clonotype appeared once. This chain uses TRBV27 with TRBJ2-3; D uncertain. CDR3 length: 15 residues. Deletions cut 7 bases from V and 6 bases from J, with 20 bases between. The germline gives CDR1 MNHEY, CDR2 SMNVEV (reference sequence). The CDR3 is CASTRRWAIWDTQYF. CDR3 nucleotide sequence: TGTGCCAGCACCCGCCGATGGGCAATCTGGGATACGCAGTATTTT.

V gene TRBV2 combines with J gene TRBJ2-7; TRBD2 matches at 11 bases. Losses at the gene ends were 3 bases for V and 9 bases for J; bases not matched to a gene: 10. The CDR3 has 15 amino acids. Germline V gene lookup returns CDR1 SNHLY and CDR2 FYNNEI. The CDR3: CASSEGLAALFVQYF. Written as DNA, the CDR3 is TGTGCCAGCAGTGAGGGACTAGCGGCCTTGTTCGTGCAGTACTTC.

This clonotype has a count of ten or more. This rearrangement joins TRBV5-6 to TRBJ2-1, with a weak D call TRBD2 (5 bases). The CDR3 contains 15 residues. Germline CDR1 and CDR2: SGHDT and YYEEEE. Trimming left V 0 bases short and J 0 bases short, with 7 bases between. This chain's CDR3 is CASSLERNSYNEQFF. CDR3 coding DNA: TGTGCCAGCAGCTTGGAGCGGAACTCCTACAATGAGCAGTTCTTC.

This clonotype was detected only once. J is TRBJ1-5 and V is TRBV12-3 or TRBV12-4; D unresolved. The CDR3 totals 13 residues. Trimming cost V 2 bases and J 7 bases, with 9 bases left between them. The CDR3 DNA follows: TGTGCCAGCAGTTTATTGGGAATGCAGCCCCAGCATTTT. Translation: CASSLLGMQPQHF.

V usage is TRBV20-1 and J usage is TRBJ2-3, with D tentatively TRBD1 or TRBD2 (6 bases each). The CDR3 has 14 residues. The V end was cut by 0 bases, the J end by 5 bases, with 12 bases between. The germline CDR1 and CDR2 sequences are DFQATT and SNEGSKA (reference sequence). The CDR3 DNA reads as TGCAGTGCTAGAGATCGGGGGCGCGGAGATACGCAGTATTTT. Translated, it gives CSARDRGRGDTQYF.

The sample holds a few counts of this clonotype. The chain carries TRBV4-2 and TRBJ2-5, with D perhaps matching TRBD2 (5 bases). Trimming shortened V by 0 bases and J by 5 bases, and 13 bases separated the two germline ends. There are 15 residues in the CDR3. Germline lookup yields CDR1 LGHNA and CDR2 YNFKEQ. Here the CDR3 DNA reads TGTGCCAGCAGCCAAGACTACGGGATTGGGGAGACCCAGTACTTC. This sequence encodes CASSQDYGIGETQYF.

On this clonotype: One end of the junction varies from germline; a read error may be responsible. The chain uses TRBV30 and TRBJ2-7; a possible D gene is TRBD1 (5 bases). Germline V gene data show CDR1 as GTSNPN and CDR2 as SVGIG (reference sequence). CDR3 length: 10 residues. CDR3 DNA: TGTGCCTGGAGTGGAGGCAGGGTCCACTTC. This gives the protein CAWSGGRVHF.

Only a few counts were recorded for this clonotype. The chain joins TRBV28 to TRBJ2-7, with 7 bases aligning to TRBD1. Per germline, CDR1 MDHEN and CDR2 SYDVKM. J lost 0 bases, V lost 3 bases, and 8 bases had no gene match. The length of the CDR3 is 16 residues. CDR3 in DNA: TGTGCCAGCAGTTTTCAACCGGGACAGCACTCCTACGAGCAGTACTTC. It translates to CASSFQPGQHSYEQYF.

This clonotype was observed a few times. The chain is built from TRBV5-1 and TRBJ2-7; D gene unclear. CDR1 and CDR2 (germline): SGHRS, YFSETQ. Trimming shortened V by 4 bases and J by 0 bases, and 17 bases separated the two germline ends. The CDR3 consists of 16 residues. The CDR3 DNA is TGCGCCAGCAGCCCGTTAGCCGGCGATTTCTCCTACGAGCAGTACTTC. It yields the protein CASSPLAGDFSYEQYF.

This chain joins TRBV4-3 and TRBJ2-2; 7 nucleotides agree with TRBD1. This CDR3 is 19 amino acids long. V shed 3 bases, J shed 5 bases, and the junction held 18 bases outside the gene matches. In germline, CDR1 is LGHNA, CDR2 YSLEER. CDR3 amino acids: CASSHEIPRQGRDTGELFF. The CDR3 DNA reads as TGCGCCAGCAGCCATGAAATCCCCCGACAGGGAAGGGATACCGGGGAGCTGTTTTTT.